This T cell receptor (beta chain) was recorded in a study of shared clonotypes between healthy human individuals. The length of the CDR3 is 10 residues. The germline CDR1 and CDR2 sequences are MGHDK and SYGVNS. The V and J ends lost 6 bases and 8 bases respectively, with 6 bases between them. TCRdb keeps only in-frame clones here, not all; method: immunoSEQ multiplex PCR. The data show 300,000 to 350,000 clones, about 70% seen once. What was sequenced was memory CD4+ T cells sorted from blood. As for subset: CD45RA-negative fraction. The chain carries TRBV25-1 and TRBJ2-3; unclear D gene. This TCR was sampled from a man aged 25-45 years in good health. This CDR3 reads CASRSGTQYF. CDR3 sequence (DNA): TGTGCCAGCAGATCGGGTACGCAGTATTTT.